This T cell receptor beta chain was sequenced during a study of T cell responses to AZD1222 COVID-19 vaccine. Study in general: Second-dose intervals near 4 or 12 weeks were combined. General study findings and limits: Spike-specific TCR depth and breadth grew after two AZD1222 doses. Most donors were white British, females outnumbered males, and clonal diversity was possibly underestimated. Scientists sampled the repertoires only once the peak T cell response had passed.

Notes on this clone: Its target is not known.

Generated by immunoSEQ multiplex PCR, the TCRdb table keeps only in-frame clones and is missing some. Of about 100,000 clones in the sample, 85% to 90% were seen once. This CDR3 has 14 amino acids. CDR1 and CDR2 from the germline V gene are ENHRY and SYGVKD. Trimming shortened V by 11 bases and J by 2 bases, and 18 bases separated the two germline ends. This specimen consisted of peripheral blood, obtained on day 0 of AZD1222 vaccination. The chain uses TRBV10-3 and TRBJ2-5; D is tentatively TRBD1 or TRBD2 (7 bases each). The receptor's source is an adult in good health. In nucleotides, the CDR3 is TGTGCCGCAGCAGGGGGGGAGATACAAGAGACCCAGTACTTC. This encodes CAAAGGEIQETQYF.